This is a list of T cell receptor beta chains from one sample in a study of identical twins. TCRdb re-analysed the 5' RACE reads in MiXCR, keeping a single row per CDR3 protein. The sample shows roughly 770,000 distinct CDR3 sequences, 15% to 20% of them seen only once. The sample was also reused in another study, on T cells expressing NK-cell markers.

The specimen was PBMCs. The receptors were gathered from a woman aged 18-35 years in good health. Both conserved end residues are part of each CDR3. The D gene is left open where the match is weak. Clone size, where shown, is once, few, many, or a class for clones that have expanded.

V: TRBV12-3/TRBV12-4; J: TRBJ2-1; size: few; D: .; DNA: TGTGCCAGCGACTATTACAATGAGCAGTTCTTC; CDR3: CASDYYNEQFF
V: TRBV4-3; J: TRBJ1-5; size: few; D: TRBD1; DNA: TGCGCCAGCAGCCAAATAACAGGGGGCGGGCAGCCCCAGCATTTT; CDR3: CASSQITGGGQPQHF
V: TRBV6-1; J: TRBJ2-7; size: .; D: TRBD2; DNA: TGTGCCAGCAGCTTCTTTAGCGGGAGCTCCTACGAGCAGTACTTC; CDR3: CASSFFSGSSYEQYF
V: TRBV12-3/TRBV12-4; J: TRBJ2-3; size: few; D: .; DNA: TGTGCCAGCAGTTCCCGAAAGCTTGGAGATACGCAGTATTTT; CDR3: CASSSRKLGDTQYF
V: TRBV29-1; J: TRBJ2-1; size: .; D: TRBD2; DNA: TGCAGCGTTGTCGGACGTGGACTAGCCCTTACCCGGCAGTTCTTC; CDR3: CSVVGRGLALTRQFF
V: TRBV7-2; J: TRBJ2-3; size: .; D: .; DNA: TGTGCCAGCAGCTTTCGGAGCAGCACAGATACGCAGTATTTT; CDR3: CASSFRSSTDTQYF
V: TRBV20-1; J: TRBJ2-1; size: few; D: .; DNA: TGCAGTGCTAGTACAACCGGACTTTTAAGCTCCTACAATGAGCAGTTCTTC; CDR3: CSASTTGLLSSYNEQFF
V: TRBV12-3/TRBV12-4; J: TRBJ2-1; size: .; D: .; DNA: TGTGCCAGCAGTTTTACCGTCTCTGAGCAGTTCTTC; CDR3: CASSFTVSEQFF
V: TRBV7-9; J: TRBJ2-1; size: few; D: .; DNA: TGTGCCGCCCCTTCGAAGAAGGCGAGCTCCTACAATGAGCAGTTCTTC; CDR3: CAAPSKKASSYNEQFF
V: TRBV5-1; J: TRBJ1-6; size: many; D: .; DNA: TGCGCCAGCAGCCAGGACAGTTTGGGGTCACCCCTCCACTTT; CDR3: CASSQDSLGSPLHF
V: TRBV7-9; J: TRBJ2-3; size: .; D: TRBD1; DNA: TGTGCCAGCAGCCGGACAGGGGAGGGTACGCAGTATTTT; CDR3: CASSRTGEGTQYF
V: TRBV10-1; J: TRBJ1-1; size: many; D: .; DNA: TGCGCCAGCAGTTCGGGGGGTGTTGGCACTGAAGCTTTCTTT; CDR3: CASSSGGVGTEAFF
V: TRBV7-9; J: TRBJ1-2; size: .; D: .; DNA: TGTGCCAGCAGCTTAAAGTCAGGTTACTCGTGGGGCTACACCTTC; CDR3: CASSLKSGYSWGYTF
V: TRBV20-1; J: TRBJ2-1; size: .; D: TRBD2; DNA: TGCAGTGCTACTTCGGGACTAGCGGGAGGGCCCCTAGGTGAGCAGTTCTTC; CDR3: CSATSGLAGGPLGEQFF
V: TRBV6-1; J: TRBJ2-1; size: .; D: TRBD2; DNA: TGTGCCAGCATCGGGGGAGCGGGAGGGTACAATGAGCAGTTCTTC; CDR3: CASIGGAGGYNEQFF
V: TRBV29-1; J: TRBJ1-2; size: .; D: TRBD1; DNA: TGCAGCGTTGAAAAGGGGGCGTTTGGCTACACCTTC; CDR3: CSVEKGAFGYTF
V: TRBV20-1; J: TRBJ1-2; size: .; D: .; DNA: TGCAGTGCCAATACCCCTTCGTTAGCTAACTATGGCTACACCTTC; CDR3: CSANTPSLANYGYTF
V: TRBV4-2; J: TRBJ2-7; size: .; D: .; DNA: TGTGCCAGCAGCTCCGAGGGTGACGAGCAGTACTTC; CDR3: CASSSEGDEQYF
V: TRBV20-1; J: TRBJ2-4; size: .; D: .; DNA: TGCAGTGCTAGAGAAGCAGGAGCCAAAAACATTCAGTACTTC; CDR3: CSAREAGAKNIQYF
V: TRBV6-2/TRBV6-3; J: TRBJ1-4; size: few; D: .; DNA: TGTGCCAGCAGTTACCGGTCAGGGTTGGATGAAAAACTGTTTTTT; CDR3: CASSYRSGLDEKLFF
V: TRBV20-1; J: TRBJ2-7; size: .; D: .; DNA: TGCAGTGCCGAAGACGGACCCAACACCCCCTACGAGCAGTACTTC; CDR3: CSAEDGPNTPYEQYF
V: TRBV20-1; J: TRBJ2-1; size: .; D: .; DNA: TGCAGTGCTTCCTCCTCAGGGGCGGACAATGAGCAGTTCTTC; CDR3: CSASSSGADNEQFF
V: TRBV20-1; J: TRBJ2-1; size: .; D: .; DNA: TGCAGTGCTAGAGATCCCAAGGGAGAGGGGGAGCAGTTCTTC; CDR3: CSARDPKGEGEQFF
V: TRBV29-1; J: TRBJ2-4; size: few; D: .; DNA: TGCAGCGTCGGACAGTACGCCAAAAACATTCAGTACTTC; CDR3: CSVGQYAKNIQYF